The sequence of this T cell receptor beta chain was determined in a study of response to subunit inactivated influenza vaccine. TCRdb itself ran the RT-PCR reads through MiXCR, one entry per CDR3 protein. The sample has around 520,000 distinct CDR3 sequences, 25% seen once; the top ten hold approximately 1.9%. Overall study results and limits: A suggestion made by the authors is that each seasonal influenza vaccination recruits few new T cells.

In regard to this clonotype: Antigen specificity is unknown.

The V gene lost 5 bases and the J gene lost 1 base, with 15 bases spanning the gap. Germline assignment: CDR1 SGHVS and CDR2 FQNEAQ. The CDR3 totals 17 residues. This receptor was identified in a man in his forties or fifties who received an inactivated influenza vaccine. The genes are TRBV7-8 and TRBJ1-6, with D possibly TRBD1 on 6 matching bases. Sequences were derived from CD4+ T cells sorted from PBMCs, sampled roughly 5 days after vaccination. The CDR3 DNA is TGTGCCAGCAGCCTTCAGGGGCTACGGTCCTATAATTCACCCCTCCACTTT. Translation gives CASSLQGLRSYNSPLHF. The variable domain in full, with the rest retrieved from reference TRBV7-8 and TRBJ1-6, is GAGVSQSPRYKVAKRGQDVALRCDPISGHVSLFWYQQALGQGPEFLTYFQNEAQLDKSGLPSDRFFAERPEGSVSTLKIQRTQQEDSAVYLCASSLQGLRSYNSPLHFGNGTRLTVT.